The next 11 T cell receptor beta chains were all read from a single sample in a study of blood T cells in healthy people across ages (dated by TCRdb to between 2015 and 2016). The protocol used for the library was 5' RACE. A second about 7 to 11 cycle PCR used a sample-barcoded 5' primer and a J-beta primer mix. TCRdb took the public reads, trimmed them with fastp at Q25, ran MiXCR for clone calling and kept in-frame beta chains. Rows merge per CDR3 protein into single entries with the most common DNA and genes. The sample profile shows some 1.8 million distinct CDR3 sequences; about 39% of them were found once. The leading ten clones occupy more than 20% of the sample. Sample: blood. These receptors were taken from a human donor in good health.

The rearrangement links TRBV20-1 to TRBJ2-5; the D is unclear. Looked up from germline, CDR1 is DFQATT and CDR2 is SNEGSKA (reference sequence). CDR3 length: 12 amino acids. Trimming left V 8 bases short and J 2 bases short, with 12 bases between. CDR3 region: CSTWGQQETQYF. The CDR3 region has the DNA TGCAGTACCTGGGGTCAGCAAGAGACCCAGTACTTC.

The sample holds a few counts of this clonotype. The rearrangement links TRBV12-5 to TRBJ2-3; no firm D call. Per germline, CDR1 LGHNT and CDR2 FRNRAP. CDR3 length: 17 residues. V lost 1 base and J lost 0, with 14 bases in between. The chain's CDR3 is CASGLALMEESTDTQYF. CDR3 coding DNA: TGTGCTAGTGGTTTGGCCCTGATGGAAGAGAGCACAGATACGCAGTATTTT.

V and J are TRBV6-5 and TRBJ1-5, with D unclear. Trimming removed 6 bases from V and 7 bases from J, with 13 bases in between. CDR3 length: 13 residues. The germline gives CDR1 MNHEY, CDR2 SVGAGI. DNA of the CDR3: TGTGCCAGCAGCCCGGAACAGCGCCAGCCCCAGCATTTT. It encodes CASSPEQRQPQHF.

Points on this clonotype: One junction end disagrees with the germline gene, perhaps due to a read error. V is TRBV15 and J is TRBJ1-6; no reliable D call. The V gene's germline CDR1 is LNHNV and CDR2 YYDKDF (reference sequence). The CDR3 contains 17 residues. CDR3 DNA: TGTGCCACCAGCAGAGATCCGGGGAGAGGCTATAGTTCACCCCTCCACTTT. This translates into CATSRDPGRGYSSPLHF.

This clonotype was counted between two and nine times. The CDR3 protein is CSAPRDRLNEQFF. CDR3 coding DNA: TGCAGTGCTCCCAGGGATCGACTCAATGAGCAGTTCTTC. The chain uses TRBV20-1 and TRBJ2-1; D may be TRBD1 (5 bases). In germline, CDR1 is DFQATT, CDR2 SNEGSKA (reference sequence). The CDR3 runs to 13 residues. V was shortened by 5 bases and J by 6 bases, with 14 bases between the two germline ends.

This clonotype was seen a few times. J is TRBJ1-5 and V is TRBV7-2; D unresolved. V lost 5 bases and J lost 0, with 17 bases in between. Per the germline V gene, CDR1 is SGHTA and CDR2 is FQGNSA. This CDR3 has 17 amino acids. CDR3 in amino acids: CASSRDYGLYSNQPQHF. In nucleotides, the CDR3 is TGTGCCAGCAGCCGAGATTACGGGCTTTATAGCAATCAGCCCCAGCATTTT.

The chain carries TRBV7-9 and TRBJ2-7; D remains ambiguous. The V and J ends lost 2 bases and 2 bases respectively, with 13 bases between them. Germline V CDR1 and CDR2: SEHNR, FQNEAQ (reference sequence). This CDR3 has 15 residues. This CDR3 is CASSLSSTAPYEQYF. The DNA for the CDR3 is TGTGCCAGCAGCTTATCTTCTACAGCCCCCTACGAGCAGTACTTC. Based on the CDR3 plus reference TRBV7-9 and TRBJ2-7, the full variable domain is DTGVSQNPRHKITKRGQNVTFRCDPISEHNRLYWYRQTLGQGPEFLTYFQNEAQLEKSRLLSDRFSAERPKGSFSTLEIQRTEQGDSAMYLCASSLSSTAPYEQYFGPGTRLTVT.

Only a few counts were recorded for this clonotype. This chain connects TRBV29-1 to TRBJ1-1; D remains ambiguous. The CDR3 spans 13 residues. CDR1 and CDR2 from the germline V gene are SQVTM and ANQGSEA. Trimming removed 8 bases from V and 0 bases from J, with 13 bases in between. The DNA for the CDR3 is TGCAGCACCATACCGAGAATGAACACTGAAGCTTTCTTT. This gives the protein CSTIPRMNTEAFF.

The chain couples TRBV20-1 to TRBJ1-1; no firm D call. The germline CDR1 and CDR2 sequences are DFQATT and SNEGSKA (reference sequence). Trimming took off 0 bases at V and 3 bases at J, with 11 bases between the two ends. The CDR3 consists of 14 residues. CDR3 coding DNA: TGCAGTGCTAGAGACGTGGGGATTGACACTGAAGCTTTCTTT. This codes for CSARDVGIDTEAFF.

This clonotype was found once. V usage is TRBV7-8 and J usage is TRBJ2-4; 12 nucleotides line up with TRBD1. TRBJ2-7 explains the end of the DNA better; the J call may be wrong. The CDR3 sequence is 14 residues long. In germline, CDR1 is SGHVS, CDR2 FQNEAQ. CDR3 nucleotides: TGTGCCAGCAGAAGAGGGACAGGGGGCGGCGAGCAGTACTTC. Protein sequence: CASRRGTGGGEQYF.

Remarks on this clonotype: The junction departs from the called germline gene at one end, perhaps through a read error. The chain combines TRBV4-3 with TRBJ2-7; D gene uncertain. The CDR3 sequence is 14 residues long. The germline V gene has CDR1 LGHNA and CDR2 YSLEER. The CDR3 DNA follows: TGCGCCAGCAACCAAGAGTCGGGTCCCTACGAGCAGTACTTC. Its protein is CASNQESGPYEQYF.